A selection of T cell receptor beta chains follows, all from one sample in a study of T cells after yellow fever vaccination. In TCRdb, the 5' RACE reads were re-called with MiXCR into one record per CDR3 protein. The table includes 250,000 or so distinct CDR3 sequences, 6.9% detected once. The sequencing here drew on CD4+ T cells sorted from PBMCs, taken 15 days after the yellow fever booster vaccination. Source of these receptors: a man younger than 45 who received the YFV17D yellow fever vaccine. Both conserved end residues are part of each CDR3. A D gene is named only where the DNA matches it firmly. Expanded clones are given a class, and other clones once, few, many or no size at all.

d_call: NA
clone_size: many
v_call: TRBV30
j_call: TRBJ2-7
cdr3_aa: CATSLQWGYEQYF
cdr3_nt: TGTGCCACTAGTTTACAGTGGGGGTACGAGCAGTACTTC

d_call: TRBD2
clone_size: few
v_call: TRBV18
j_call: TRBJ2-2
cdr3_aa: CASSPVLAELNTGELFF
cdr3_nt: TGTGCCAGCTCACCCGTTCTAGCGGAGTTGAACACCGGGGAGCTGTTTTTT

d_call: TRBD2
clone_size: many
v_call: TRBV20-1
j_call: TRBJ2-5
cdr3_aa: CSASGRMGETQYF
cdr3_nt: TGCAGTGCTAGCGGGAGGATGGGGGAGACCCAGTACTTC

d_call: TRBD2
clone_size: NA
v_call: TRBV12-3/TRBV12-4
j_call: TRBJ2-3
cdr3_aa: CASTRGVITDTQYF
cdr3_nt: TGTGCCAGCACTCGGGGGGTAATCACAGATACGCAGTATTTT

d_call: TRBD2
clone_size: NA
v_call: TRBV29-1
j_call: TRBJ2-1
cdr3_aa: CSVLGASGSITYNEQFF
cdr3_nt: TGCAGCGTTTTGGGGGCTAGCGGGAGTATAACCTACAATGAGCAGTTCTTC

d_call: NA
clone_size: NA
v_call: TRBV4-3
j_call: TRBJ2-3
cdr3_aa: CASSQDQPGDTQYF
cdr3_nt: TGCGCCAGCAGCCAAGATCAGCCGGGCGATACGCAGTATTTT

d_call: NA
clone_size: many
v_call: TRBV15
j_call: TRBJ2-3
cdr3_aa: CATSRVSRTDTQYF
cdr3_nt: TGTGCCACCAGCAGAGTTTCCAGAACAGATACGCAGTATTTT

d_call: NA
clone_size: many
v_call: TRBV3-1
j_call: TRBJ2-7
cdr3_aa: CASRRDGDFYEQYF
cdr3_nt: TGTGCCAGCCGACGAGATGGGGACTTCTACGAGCAGTACTTC

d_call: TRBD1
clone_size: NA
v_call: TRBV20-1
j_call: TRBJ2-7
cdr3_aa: CSVWGRGWEQYF
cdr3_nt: TGCAGCGTTTGGGGCAGGGGGTGGGAGCAGTACTTC

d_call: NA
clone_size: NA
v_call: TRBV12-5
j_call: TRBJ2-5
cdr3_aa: CASGLGGGETQYF
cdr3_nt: TGTGCTAGTGGTTTGGGTGGAGGGGAGACCCAGTACTTC

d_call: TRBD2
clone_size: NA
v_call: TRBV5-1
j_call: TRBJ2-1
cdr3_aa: CASSSLAGGAYNEQFF
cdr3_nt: TGCGCCAGCAGCTCCCTAGCGGGAGGAGCCTACAATGAGCAGTTCTTC

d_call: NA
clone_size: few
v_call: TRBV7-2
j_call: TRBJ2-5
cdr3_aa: CASSLSTKQETQYF
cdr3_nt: TGTGCCAGCAGCCTCTCGACCAAACAAGAGACCCAGTACTTC

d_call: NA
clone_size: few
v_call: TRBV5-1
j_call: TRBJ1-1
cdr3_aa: CASSLLQGRNTEAFF
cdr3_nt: TGCGCCAGCAGCTTGCTCCAGGGGAGGAACACTGAAGCTTTCTTT

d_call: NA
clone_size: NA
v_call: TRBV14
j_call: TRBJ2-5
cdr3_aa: CASSMAGVQETQYF
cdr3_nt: TGTGCCAGCAGCATGGCAGGAGTCCAAGAGACCCAGTACTTC

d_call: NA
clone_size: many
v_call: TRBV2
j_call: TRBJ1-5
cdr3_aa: CASRRQNSNQPQHF
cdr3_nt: TGTGCCAGCCGGCGACAGAATAGCAATCAGCCCCAGCATTTT

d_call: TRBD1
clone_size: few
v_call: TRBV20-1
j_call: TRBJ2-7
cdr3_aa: CSASNRGANNEQYF
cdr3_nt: TGCAGTGCAAGTAACAGGGGCGCGAACAACGAGCAGTACTTC

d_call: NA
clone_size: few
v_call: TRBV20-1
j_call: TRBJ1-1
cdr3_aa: CSANQGLSTEAFF
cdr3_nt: TGCAGTGCTAACCAGGGGCTGAGCACTGAAGCTTTCTTT

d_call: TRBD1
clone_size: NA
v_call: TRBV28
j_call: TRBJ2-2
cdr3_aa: CASSSGTGGWTGELFF
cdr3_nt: TGTGCCAGCAGCTCCGGGACAGGGGGATGGACCGGGGAGCTGTTTTTT

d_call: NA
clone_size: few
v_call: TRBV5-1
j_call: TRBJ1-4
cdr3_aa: CASSPLSGTQTNEKLFF
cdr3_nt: TGCGCCAGCAGCCCGTTGTCTGGGACCCAGACTAATGAAAAACTGTTTTTT

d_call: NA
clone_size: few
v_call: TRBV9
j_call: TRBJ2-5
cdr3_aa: CASSGGAGKETQYF
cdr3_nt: TGTGCCAGCAGCGGAGGCGCAGGGAAAGAGACCCAGTACTTC

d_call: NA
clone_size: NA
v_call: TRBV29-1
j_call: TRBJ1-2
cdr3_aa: CSVGEIGGYTF
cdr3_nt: TGCAGCGTTGGCGAGATAGGGGGCTACACCTTC

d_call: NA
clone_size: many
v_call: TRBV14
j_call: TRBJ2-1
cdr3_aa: CASSQSLTGREQFF
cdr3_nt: TGTGCCAGCAGCCAAAGCTTGACGGGTCGAGAGCAGTTCTTC

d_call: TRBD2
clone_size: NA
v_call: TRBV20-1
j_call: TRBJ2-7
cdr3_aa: CSAKVAGPYEQYF
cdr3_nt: TGCAGTGCTAAGGTAGCGGGCCCCTACGAGCAGTACTTC

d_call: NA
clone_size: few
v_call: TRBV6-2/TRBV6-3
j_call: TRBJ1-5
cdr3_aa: CASSYQGLSNQPQHF
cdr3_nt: TGTGCCAGCAGTTACCAGGGATTAAGCAATCAGCCCCAGCATTTT

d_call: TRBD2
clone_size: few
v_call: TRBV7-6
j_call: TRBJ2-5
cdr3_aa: CASSLNLRELFETQYF
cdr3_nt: TGTGCCAGCAGCTTAAATCTGCGGGAGCTCTTCGAGACCCAGTACTTC

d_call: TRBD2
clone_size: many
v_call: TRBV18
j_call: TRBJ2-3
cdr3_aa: CASSPQGGGGDTQYF
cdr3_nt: TGTGCCAGCTCACCACAGGGCGGCGGGGGAGATACGCAGTATTTT

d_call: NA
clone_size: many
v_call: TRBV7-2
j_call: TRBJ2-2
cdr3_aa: CASSFSRAVGELFF
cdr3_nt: TGTGCCAGCAGCTTTTCTAGAGCGGTCGGGGAGCTGTTTTTT